This T cell receptor (beta chain) comes out of a study of shared clonotypes between healthy human individuals. Study overall: The plates for each donor numbered three CD4 naive, three CD4 memory, two CD8 naive and one CD8 memory. Study-level points and caveats: Few donors restricted represented genetic and exposure-history diversity.

As regards this clone: What it recognizes is unknown.

Trimming shortened V by 5 bases and J by 2 bases, and 10 bases separated the two germline ends. The germline V gene encodes CDR1 MNHEY and CDR2 SVGAGI. The CDR3 runs 13 residues. Here immunoSEQ multiplex PCR was the method, and the copy in TCRdb shows in-frame clones only, minus some. Here the sample spans 2 million to 3 million clones, approximately 93% being singletons. Sequencing was carried out using naive CD4+ T cells from PBMCs. This sample's subset: CD45RA+ positively selected. V is TRBV6-5 and J is TRBJ2-7; D is unclear. The sequence was obtained from a man aged 18-30 years in good health. Some clones in this sample may be carry-over from other donors' samples. This CDR3 reads CASSPRPPYEQYF. CDR3 nucleotide sequence: TGTGCCAGCAGTCCCAGGCCCCCCTACGAGCAGTACTTC.